This T cell receptor beta chain appears in the sequencing data of a study of CD8 T cells in ankylosing spondylitis. This clonotype has more than one count but fewer than ten. The J segment lost 9 bases and the V segment lost 4 bases, leaving 11 bases of the junction unmatched. The CDR3 has 15 residues. Germline CDR1 reads SGHKS; CDR2 reads YYEKEE (reference sequence). Each CDR3 protein is one row after TCRdb ran MiXCR on the 5' RACE reads. The table records around 230,000 distinct CDR3 sequences, roughly 8.6% of them present only once. The origin of this receptor is a male donor with ankylosing spondylitis or in good health (not recorded which). This chain joins TRBV5-5 and TRBJ2-1; 9 positions agree with TRBD1. Input material: blood, either unsorted or a sorted T cell fraction (not recorded which). The CDR3 sequence is CASSTGQGVYSEQFF. For the CDR3, the DNA is TGTGCCAGCAGCACGGGACAGGGAGTATACTCTGAGCAGTTCTTC.